Sequencing of this T cell receptor beta chain was carried out in a study of T cell repertoires in cytomegalovirus infection. The wider study: Selection of CMV epitopes for the study included recently identified HLA-C-restricted and well-studied HLA-B-restricted ones. Indications of both CMV infection and matching HLA type were provided by public TCR beta signatures.

Findings and limits, study-wide: Carriage of CMV together with the relevant HLA was identifiable through cumulative public TCR beta family frequency. The ex vivo response was dominated by HLA-C-restricted CMV-specific TCR beta clonotypes.

Via MiXCR, TCRdb re-called the reads, giving one row per CDR3 protein. This table holds 80,000 or so distinct CDR3 sequences, about 37% found once. A remark on this clonotype: The antigen is undetermined.

This CDR3 has 14 residues. Trimming left V 5 bases short and J 1 base short, with 11 bases between. Germline lookup yields CDR1 SGHVS and CDR2 FNYEAQ. This clonotype was obtained from a human donor in good health (CMV status not recorded). Some clones in this sample may be carry-over from other donors' samples. The material sequenced was CD8+ T cells from cultured PBMCs, taken from culture after CMV antigen stimulation. The J gene is TRBJ1-1, the V gene TRBV7-6; D uncertain. DNA of the CDR3: TGTGCCAGCAGCCAGGTATTTGGGAACACTGAAGCTTTCTTT. Amino acid sequence: CASSQVFGNTEAFF.